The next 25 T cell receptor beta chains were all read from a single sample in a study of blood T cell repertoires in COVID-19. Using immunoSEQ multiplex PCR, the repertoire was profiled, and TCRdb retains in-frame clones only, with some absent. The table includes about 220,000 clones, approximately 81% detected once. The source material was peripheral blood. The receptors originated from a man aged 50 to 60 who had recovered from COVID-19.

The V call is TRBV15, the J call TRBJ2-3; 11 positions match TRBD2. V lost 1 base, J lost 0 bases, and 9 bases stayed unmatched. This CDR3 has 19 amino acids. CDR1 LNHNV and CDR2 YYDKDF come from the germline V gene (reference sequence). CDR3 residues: CATSRAYGTSGTSTDTQYF. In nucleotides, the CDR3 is TGTGCCACCAGCAGAGCGTATGGGACTAGCGGTACTAGCACAGATACGCAGTATTTT.

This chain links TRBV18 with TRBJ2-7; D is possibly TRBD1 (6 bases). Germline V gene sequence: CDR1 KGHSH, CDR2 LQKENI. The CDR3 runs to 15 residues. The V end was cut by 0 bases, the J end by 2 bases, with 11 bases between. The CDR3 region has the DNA TGTGCCAGCTCACCACCCAGGCCAGGGGCCTACGAGCAGTACTTC. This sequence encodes CASSPPRPGAYEQYF.

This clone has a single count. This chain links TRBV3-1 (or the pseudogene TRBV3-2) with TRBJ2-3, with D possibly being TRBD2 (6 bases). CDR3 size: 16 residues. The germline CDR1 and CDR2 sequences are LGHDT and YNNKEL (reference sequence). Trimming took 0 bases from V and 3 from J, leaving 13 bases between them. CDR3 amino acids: CASSQDGGGQTDTQYF. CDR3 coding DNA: TGTGCCAGCAGCCAAGATGGGGGAGGTCAAACAGATACGCAGTATTTT.

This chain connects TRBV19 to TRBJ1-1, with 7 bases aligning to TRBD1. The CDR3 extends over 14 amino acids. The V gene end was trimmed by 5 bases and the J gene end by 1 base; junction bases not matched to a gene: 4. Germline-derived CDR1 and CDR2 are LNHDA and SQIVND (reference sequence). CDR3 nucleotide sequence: TGTGCCAGTAGTGCACAGGGGCGGAACACTGAAGCTTTCTTT. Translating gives CASSAQGRNTEAFF.

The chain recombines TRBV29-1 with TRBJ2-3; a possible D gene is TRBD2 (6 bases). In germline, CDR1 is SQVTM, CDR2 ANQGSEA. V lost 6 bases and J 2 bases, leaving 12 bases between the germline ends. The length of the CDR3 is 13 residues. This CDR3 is CSVTGGDTDTQYF. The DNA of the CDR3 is TGCAGCGTCACCGGGGGAGACACAGATACGCAGTATTTT.

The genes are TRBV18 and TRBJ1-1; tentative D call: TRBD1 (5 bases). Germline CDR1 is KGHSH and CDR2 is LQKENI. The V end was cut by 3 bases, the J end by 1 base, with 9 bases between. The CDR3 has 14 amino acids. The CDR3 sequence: CASSPSQGNTEAFF. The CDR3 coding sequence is TGTGCCAGCTCACCCTCGCAGGGGAACACTGAAGCTTTCTTT. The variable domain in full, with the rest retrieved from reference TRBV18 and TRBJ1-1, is NAGVMQNPRHLVRRRGQEARLRCSPMKGHSHVYWYRQLPEEGLKFMVYLQKENIIDESGMPKERFSAEFPKEGPSILRIQQVVRGDSAAYFCASSPSQGNTEAFFGQGTRLTVV.

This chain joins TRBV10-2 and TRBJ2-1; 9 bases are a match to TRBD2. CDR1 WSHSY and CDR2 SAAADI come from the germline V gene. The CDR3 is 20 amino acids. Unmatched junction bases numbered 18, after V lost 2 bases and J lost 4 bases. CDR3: CASSEPLRGSSGRRYNEQFF. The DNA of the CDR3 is TGCGCCAGCAGTGAGCCCCTCCGAGGGAGTAGCGGGAGAAGGTACAATGAGCAGTTCTTC.

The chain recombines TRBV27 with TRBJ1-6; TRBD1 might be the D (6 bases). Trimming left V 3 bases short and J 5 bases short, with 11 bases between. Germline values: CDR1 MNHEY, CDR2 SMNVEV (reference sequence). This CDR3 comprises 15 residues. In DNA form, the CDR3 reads TGTGCCAGCAGTTTGACAGGTTCCCATAATTCACCCCTCCACTTT. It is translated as CASSLTGSHNSPLHF.

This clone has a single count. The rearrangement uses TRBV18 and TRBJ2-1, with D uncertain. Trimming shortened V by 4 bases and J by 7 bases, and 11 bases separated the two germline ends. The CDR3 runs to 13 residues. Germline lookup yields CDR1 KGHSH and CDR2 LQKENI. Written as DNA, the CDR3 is TGTGCCAGCTCACAGAATCCCGGGAATGAGCAGTTCTTC. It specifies CASSQNPGNEQFF.

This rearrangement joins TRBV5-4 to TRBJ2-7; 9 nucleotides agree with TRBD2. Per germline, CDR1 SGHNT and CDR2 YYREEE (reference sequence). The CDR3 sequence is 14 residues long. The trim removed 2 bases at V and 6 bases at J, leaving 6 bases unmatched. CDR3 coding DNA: TGTGCCAGCAGCTTTTTGCGGGAGGGCCGCGAGCAGTACTTC. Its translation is CASSFLREGREQYF.

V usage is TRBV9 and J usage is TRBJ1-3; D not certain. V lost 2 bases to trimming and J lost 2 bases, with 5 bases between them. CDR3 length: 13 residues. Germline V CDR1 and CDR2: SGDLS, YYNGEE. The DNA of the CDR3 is TGTGCCAGCAGCGTGTATACTGGAAACACCATATATTTT. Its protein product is CASSVYTGNTIYF.

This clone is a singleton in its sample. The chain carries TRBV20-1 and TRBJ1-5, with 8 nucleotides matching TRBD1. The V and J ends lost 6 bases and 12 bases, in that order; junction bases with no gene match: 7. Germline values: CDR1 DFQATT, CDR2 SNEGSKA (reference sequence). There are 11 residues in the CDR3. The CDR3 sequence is CSALDREVQHF. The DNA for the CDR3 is TGCAGTGCCTTGGACAGGGAGGTCCAGCATTTT.

The DNA of the CDR3 is TGCAGCGTTGAAGGACATCTGAACACTGAAGCTTTCTTT. Translated: CSVEGHLNTEAFF. The chain employs TRBV29-1 and TRBJ1-1; D remains ambiguous. The germline V and J ends were trimmed by 1 base and 0 bases, with 6 bases remaining between them. The CDR3 runs to 13 residues. Germline loops: CDR1 SQVTM, CDR2 ANQGSEA.

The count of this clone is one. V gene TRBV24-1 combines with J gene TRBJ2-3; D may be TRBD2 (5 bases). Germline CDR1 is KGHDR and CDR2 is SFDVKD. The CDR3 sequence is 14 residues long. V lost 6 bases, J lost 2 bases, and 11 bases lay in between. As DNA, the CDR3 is TGTGCCACCAGTCGAGGGATTTTCACAGATACGCAGTATTTT. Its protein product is CATSRGIFTDTQYF.

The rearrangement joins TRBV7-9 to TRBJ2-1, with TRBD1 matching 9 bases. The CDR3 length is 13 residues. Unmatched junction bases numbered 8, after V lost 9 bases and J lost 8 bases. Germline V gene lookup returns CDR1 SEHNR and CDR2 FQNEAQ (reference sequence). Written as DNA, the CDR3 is TGTGCCAGTAGGGACAGGGCCCGGCATGAGCAGTTCTTC. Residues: CASRDRARHEQFF.

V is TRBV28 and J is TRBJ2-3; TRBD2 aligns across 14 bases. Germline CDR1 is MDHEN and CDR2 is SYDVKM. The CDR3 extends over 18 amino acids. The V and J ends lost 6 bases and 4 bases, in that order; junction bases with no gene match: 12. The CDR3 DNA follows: TGTGCCAGCAGCCCACGTGGACTAGCGGGAGGCCCCCCAGATACGCAGTATTTT. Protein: CASSPRGLAGGPPDTQYF.

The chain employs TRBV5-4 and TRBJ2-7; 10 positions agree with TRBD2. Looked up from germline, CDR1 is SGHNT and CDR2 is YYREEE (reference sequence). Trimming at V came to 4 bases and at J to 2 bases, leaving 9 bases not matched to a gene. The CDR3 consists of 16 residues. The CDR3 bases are TGTGCCAGCAGCGCCAGGGCCAGCGGGAGGGCCTACGAGCAGTACTTC. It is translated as CASSARASGRAYEQYF.

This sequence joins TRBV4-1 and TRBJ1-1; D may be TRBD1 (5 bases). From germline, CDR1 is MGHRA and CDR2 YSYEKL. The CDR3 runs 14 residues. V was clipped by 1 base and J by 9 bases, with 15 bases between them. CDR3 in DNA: TGCGCCAGCAGCCAAGGGGCCGGGCAGGGAAAAGCTTTCTTT. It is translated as CASSQGAGQGKAFF.

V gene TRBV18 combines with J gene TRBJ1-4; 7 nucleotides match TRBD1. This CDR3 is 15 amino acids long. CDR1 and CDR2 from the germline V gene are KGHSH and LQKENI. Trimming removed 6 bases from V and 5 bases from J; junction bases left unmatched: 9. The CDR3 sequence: CASSLRDSRNEKLFF. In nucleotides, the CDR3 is TGTGCCAGCTCGCTCCGGGACAGCAGAAATGAAAAACTGTTTTTT.

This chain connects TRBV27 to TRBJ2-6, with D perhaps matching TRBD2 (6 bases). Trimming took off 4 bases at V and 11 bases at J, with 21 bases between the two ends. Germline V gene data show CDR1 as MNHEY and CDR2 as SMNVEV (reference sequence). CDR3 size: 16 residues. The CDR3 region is CASSSRQHVGGYVLTF. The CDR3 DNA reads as TGTGCCAGCAGTTCCCGCCAACATGTGGGAGGTTACGTCCTGACTTTC.

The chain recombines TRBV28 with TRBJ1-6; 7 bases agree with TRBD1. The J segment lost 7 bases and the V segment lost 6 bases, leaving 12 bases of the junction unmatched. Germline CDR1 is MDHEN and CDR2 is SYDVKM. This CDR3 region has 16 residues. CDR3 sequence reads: CASRLAIGGQNSPLHF. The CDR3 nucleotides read TGTGCCAGCAGGCTGGCTATAGGGGGCCAGAATTCACCCCTCCACTTT.

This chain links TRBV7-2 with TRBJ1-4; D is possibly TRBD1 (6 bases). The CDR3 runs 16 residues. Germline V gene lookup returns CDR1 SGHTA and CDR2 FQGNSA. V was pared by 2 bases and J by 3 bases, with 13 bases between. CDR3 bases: TGTGCCAGCAGCTTATTTTCGGACAGCCCTAATGAAAAACTGTTTTTT. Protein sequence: CASSLFSDSPNEKLFF.

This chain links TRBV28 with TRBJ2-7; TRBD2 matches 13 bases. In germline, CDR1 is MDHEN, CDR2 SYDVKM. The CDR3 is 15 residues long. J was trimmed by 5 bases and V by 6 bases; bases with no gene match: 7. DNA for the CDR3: TGTGCCAGCAGACCAGGACTAGCGGGAGCGGACGAGCAGTACTTC. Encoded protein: CASRPGLAGADEQYF.

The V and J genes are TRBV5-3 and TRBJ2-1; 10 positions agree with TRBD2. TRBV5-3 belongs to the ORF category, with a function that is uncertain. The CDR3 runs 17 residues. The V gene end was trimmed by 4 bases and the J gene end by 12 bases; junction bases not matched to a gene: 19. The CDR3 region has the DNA TGTGCCAGAAGCCTCTGGCCCCTAGCGGGAGAAATTCTGGGGCAGTTCTTC. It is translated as CARSLWPLAGEILGQFF.

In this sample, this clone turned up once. The CDR3 here is CASNPLGGDTDTQYF. CDR3 nucleotide sequence: TGTGCCAGCAACCCTTTGGGGGGTGACACAGATACGCAGTATTTT. The chain recombines TRBV27 with TRBJ2-3; D perhaps matches TRBD2 (6 bases). V shed 7 bases and J shed 2 bases, with 16 bases lying between them. The CDR3 runs to 15 residues. Per the germline V gene, CDR1 is MNHEY and CDR2 is SMNVEV (reference sequence).